This TCR beta chain is drawn from a study of T cell responses to AZD1222 COVID-19 vaccine. About the research overall: Second doses at about 4 or about 12 weeks were pooled. Study-wide points: Donors were largely white British and mainly female; clonal diversity was possibly underestimated. In all cases, repertoires were sampled only after the peak T cell response. The span of vaccine-associated CD4 TCRs extended across spike, with dominance at 160-218 and 743-854.

This clone was counted a single time. The target antigen is unknown. The repertoire was sequenced with immunoSEQ multiplex PCR; TCRdb's copy has only in-frame clones and lacks some. The sample yields about 120,000 clones, 87% seen once. V lost 6 bases to trimming and J lost 0 bases; unmatched junction nucleotides: 8. CDR1 is LNHDA and CDR2 is SQIVND in the germline V gene (reference sequence). There are 18 residues in the CDR3. This chain uses TRBV19 with TRBJ2-1; TRBD2 aligns across 13 bases. The sample in question was peripheral blood, obtained on day 0 of AZD1222 vaccination. This clonotype was sampled from an adult in good health. The CDR3 spells CASSSGLAGSSSYNEQFF. In nucleotides, the CDR3 is TGTGCCAGTAGCTCGGGACTAGCGGGATCGAGCTCCTACAATGAGCAGTTCTTC.